The 30 T cell receptor delta chains listed next were all sequenced from one sample in a study of gamma-delta T cells after stem cell transplantation. With CATT, TCRdb re-called clones from the RT-PCR reads. The table includes over 1,500 delta-chain clones, approximately 16% detected once. Sequenced material: gamma-delta T cells. These receptors all stem from a human donor. It is not recorded whose cells these are; they may come from a transplant donor.

Within the sample, this clone is medium-sized. The same CDR3 can be traced to other DNA sequences in this sample. The chain links TRDV1 to TRDJ1, with TRDD3 matching 10 bases. V was pared by 0 bases and J by 1 base, with 29 bases of the junction left unmatched. The CDR3 totals 25 residues. CDR1 TSWWSYY and CDR2 QGS come from the germline V gene. The DNA of the CDR3 is TGTGCTCTTGGGGAACTTCACAGGATCCCATTTGGAGGACTGGGGGATTACCATCTCACCGATAAACTCATCTTT. It codes for CALGELHRIPFGGLGDYHLTDKLIF.

This clone was detected a few times. The TCRdb protein comes from a much larger clone and disagrees with this DNA's translation at residue 13, likely due to a read error; the protein given here is derived from the DNA. The chain combines TRDV2 with TRDJ3, with 7 bases identical to TRDD3. Germline V gene data show CDR1 as GEAIGNYY and CDR2 as EKD. The CDR3 consists of 16 residues. The CDR3 sequence: CACDWGSSWDTRRMFF. In nucleotides, the CDR3 is TGTGCCTGTGACTGGGGGAGCTCCTGGGACACCCGACGGATGTTTTTC.

This clone occurred a few times. The translation of this DNA and the TCRdb protein of a much larger clone differ at residue 6, probably owing to a read error; the protein shown here is translated from the DNA. V usage is TRDV1 and J usage is TRDJ1, with 9 nucleotides matching TRDD2. Trimming at V came to 4 bases and at J to 4 bases, leaving 16 bases not matched to a gene. Germline V CDR1 and CDR2: TSWWSYY, QGS. The CDR3 loop spans 18 amino acids. The CDR3 nucleotides are TGTGCTCTTGGGGCCCCTTCCTACCTCCGGATAGGGAACGATAAACTCATCTTT. Translation gives CALGAPSYLRIGNDKLIF.

In this sample, this clone turned up a few times. TCRdb pairs this DNA with a much larger clone's protein that differs at residue 17, likely a read error; the protein shown was translated from the DNA. This chain joins TRDV1 and TRDJ1, with D possibly being TRDD3 (5 bases). This CDR3 contains 18 residues. Germline-derived CDR1 and CDR2 are TSWWSYY and QGS. CDR3 sequence (DNA): TGTGCTCTTGGGGAGCTTTTTTCCGTTCCCCGGGGAGCCGATAAACTCACCTTT. It encodes CALGELFSVPRGADKLTF.

In this sample, this clone turned up a few times. This likely stems from a read error, as it lies one base from a far larger clone. Other DNA sequences in this sample translate to the same CDR3. This chain uses TRDV1 with TRDJ1, with a weak D call TRDD3 (9 bases). This CDR3 has 24 amino acids. V was pared by 2 bases and J by 3 bases, with 40 bases between. Germline assignment: CDR1 TSWWSYY and CDR2 QGS. The CDR3: CALGEKAGLPTRTGGYRVADKLIF. The CDR3 DNA reads TGTGCTCTTGGGGAAAAGGCGGGACTTCCTACCCGTACCGGGGGATACCGGGTCGCCGATAAACTCATCTTT.

As to this clone: It may be a read error: a sequence one base away is much more abundant. CDR3 loop: CACDTTWWGIRDDTDKLIF. In nucleotides, the CDR3 is TGTGCCTGTGACACCACGTGGTGGGGGATACGCGATGACACCGATAAACTCATCTTT. The chain combines TRDV2 with TRDJ1; TRDD3 agrees at 11 bases. V gave up 0 bases and J gave up 0 bases; unmatched junction bases: 11. The CDR3 loop spans 19 amino acids. Germline CDR1 and CDR2: GEAIGNYY and EKD.

By share, this clone ranks as large (0.1 to 1%). The chain couples TRDV1 to TRDJ1; D tentatively reads TRDD2 or TRDD3 (7 bases each). Germline V gene data show CDR1 as TSWWSYY and CDR2 as QGS. The CDR3 sequence is 20 residues long. The ends were cut back, 5 bases at V and 3 bases at J, with 31 bases in the middle. The CDR3 DNA is TGTGCTCTTGGGATGAAAGAGGCCTTCCTTTTTAACTGGGGTCCCGATAAACTCATCTTT. Translating it yields CALGMKEAFLFNWGPDKLIF.

The chain uses TRDV1 and TRDJ1; D is possibly TRDD3 (5 bases). The length of the CDR3 is 24 residues. Looked up from germline, CDR1 is TSWWSYY and CDR2 is QGS. Trimming removed 0 bases at V and 4 bases at J, with 39 bases between. CDR3 amino acids: CALGELRRCTTRVCRPGWGDKLIF. CDR3 in DNA: TGTGCTCTTGGGGAACTCCGCCGGTGTACTACGAGAGTCTGTAGACCGGGATGGGGCGATAAACTCATCTTT.

This clone turned up a few times. With a much larger clone just one base away, this may be a read error. The same CDR3 arises from other DNA sequences in this sample as well. The chain links TRDV1 to TRDJ1; maybe TRDD3 (5 bases). The CDR3 is made up of 17 amino acids. Looked up from germline, CDR1 is TSWWSYY and CDR2 is QGS. The DNA of the CDR3 is TGTGCTCTTGGGGAAAAACTAGTCGGGGGGTACACCGATAAGCTCATCTTT. Protein: CALGEKLVGGYTDKLIF.

Judged by abundance, this clone is large. Other DNA sequences in the sample encode the same CDR3. Written as DNA, the CDR3 is TGTGCTCTTGGGGAACTCGATCCATTCCCGTGGGGGATTACTACCGATAAACTCATCTTT. Protein: CALGELDPFPWGITTDKLIF. The chain carries TRDV1 and TRDJ1; 8 bases are shared with TRDD3. This CDR3 comprises 20 residues. Losses at the gene ends were 0 bases for V and 2 bases for J; bases not matched to a gene: 17. Germline CDR1 is TSWWSYY and CDR2 is QGS.

This clone counts as medium-sized (0.01 to 0.1%). Within the sample, other DNA sequences also encode this same CDR3. The J gene is TRDJ2, the V gene TRDV3, with 7 positions matching TRDD2. In germline, CDR1 is TVYSNPD, CDR2 GDNSRS (reference sequence). The J segment lost 1 base and the V segment lost 2 bases, leaving 28 bases of the junction unmatched. The CDR3 is 22 residues long. The chain's CDR3 is CAFLPKGPGRIKGYFLTAQLFF. The CDR3 nucleotides are TGTGCCTTTCTTCCTAAGGGGCCTGGGAGGATAAAGGGGTATTTTTTGACAGCACAACTCTTCTTT.

As to this clone: The translation of this DNA and the TCRdb protein of a much larger clone differ at residue 4, probably owing to a read error; the protein shown here is translated from the DNA. This rearrangement joins TRDV2 to TRDJ3; 7 nucleotides agree with TRDD3. V lost 4 bases and J lost 0; bases outside the gene matches: 2. CDR1 is GEAIGNYY, CDR2 EKD, per germline. The CDR3 length is 16 residues. Written as DNA, the CDR3 is TGTGCCTGTGAGTGGGGGAGCTCCTGGGACACCCGACAGATGTTTTTC. This gives the protein CACEWGSSWDTRQMFF.

This clone has a handful of counts. A clone one base away is much larger, so this may be a read error. Other DNA sequences in the same sample also yield this CDR3. This chain links TRDV1 with TRDJ1; tentatively, D is TRDD3 (6 bases). The germline V gene encodes CDR1 TSWWSYY and CDR2 QGS. V lost 9 bases and J lost 0, with 32 bases in between. This CDR3 comprises 20 residues. DNA of the CDR3: TGTGCTCTGACTTCCCCCGGCGTCACTGGGTTACTTCTGTACACCGATAAACTCATCTTT. Translation: CALTSPGVTGLLLYTDKLIF.

This clone occurred a few times. Only one base separates this from a far larger clonotype, so it likely reflects a read error. The chain combines TRDV2 with TRDJ3, with a tentative D call TRDD3 (6 bases). The CDR3 contains 19 residues. Per the germline V gene, CDR1 is GEAIGNYY and CDR2 is EKD. The CDR3 here is CACDTGGTTRSWDARQMFF. DNA of the CDR3: TGTGCCTGTGACACCGGGGGAACCACCCGCTCCTGGGACGCCCGACAGATGTTTTTC.

In regard to this clone: TCRdb's protein, taken from a much larger clone, differs from this DNA's translation at residue 13, likely owing to a read error; the protein displayed comes from the DNA. For the CDR3, the DNA is TGTGCCTGTGACACTCCGCCTCCTACTCTGGGGATGGTCTACACCGATAAACTCATCTTT. Translating gives CACDTPPPTLGMVYTDKLIF. The V and J genes are TRDV2 and TRDJ1, with D possibly being TRDD2 or TRDD3 (6 bases each). The germline CDR1 and CDR2 sequences are GEAIGNYY and EKD. The V and J ends lost 1 base and 0 bases respectively, with 26 bases between them. The CDR3 is made up of 20 amino acids.

In the case of this clone: A far larger clone is only one base removed, so a read error is likely. At the DNA level, this CDR3 is encoded by other sequences in the same sample as well. V gene TRDV2 combines with J gene TRDJ3; 9 bases are shared with TRDD3. CDR1 is GEAIGNYY, CDR2 EKD, per germline. The CDR3 contains 20 residues. The CDR3 bases are TGTGCCTGTGACGCCCTAACTGGGGGAGCAAGCTCCTGGGACACCCGCCAGATGTTTTTC. Translation gives CACDALTGGASSWDTRQMFF.

This clone was counted between two and nine times. V and J are TRDV2 and TRDJ3; the match to TRDD3 covers 12 bases. This CDR3 is built from 21 residues. CDR1 is GEAIGNYY, CDR2 EKD, per germline. The V and J ends lost 0 bases and 0 bases, in that order; junction bases with no gene match: 8. CDR3 loop: CACDTETGGYLRSWDTRQMFF. CDR3 sequence (DNA): TGTGCCTGTGACACCGAGACTGGGGGATACCTCCGCTCCTGGGACACCCGACAGATGTTTTTC.

Only a few counts were recorded for this clone. This is likely an artifact of a read error, given a far larger clone one base away. The same CDR3 can be traced to other DNA sequences in this sample. The chain combines TRDV1 with TRDJ1, with 13 positions matching TRDD3. Germline assignment: CDR1 TSWWSYY and CDR2 QGS. The ends lost 0 bases at V and 5 bases at J; junction bases unmatched: 21. The length of the CDR3 is 22 residues. CDR3 amino acids: CALGELSGVPPLGDTLEDKLIF. The CDR3 DNA is TGTGCTCTTGGGGAACTTTCCGGGGTCCCCCCACTGGGGGATACGCTGGAGGATAAACTCATCTTT.

By sample fraction, this clone is medium-sized. The chain recombines TRDV1 with TRDJ1; 8 bases align to TRDD3. Germline V gene sequence: CDR1 TSWWSYY, CDR2 QGS. CDR3 length equals 23 residues. V gave up 2 bases and J gave up 0 bases; unmatched junction bases: 26. CDR3 DNA: TGTGCTCTTGGGGAAGCGGAACTGCGGGGGGATAAGCGGATGGGCCTTTACACCGATAAACTCATCTTT. Its translation is CALGEAELRGDKRMGLYTDKLIF.

To note about this clone: A read error is likely here: a far larger clone is one base away. The chain links TRDV2 to TRDJ1; TRDD3 is a possible D gene (6 bases). Germline assignment: CDR1 GEAIGNYY and CDR2 EKD. V was clipped by 1 base and J by 0 bases, with 26 bases between them. This CDR3 has 20 amino acids. Here the CDR3 DNA reads TGTGCCTGTGACACTCCGCCTCCTCCTCTGGGGATGGCCTACACCGATAAACTCATCTTT. Translation gives CACDTPPPPLGMAYTDKLIF.

This clone was counted only a few times. This chain joins TRDV3 and TRDJ1; 9 nucleotides agree with TRDD3. Germline V CDR1 and CDR2: TVYSNPD, GDNSRS (reference sequence). This CDR3 has 20 amino acids. Unmatched junction bases numbered 23, after V lost 3 bases and J lost 0 bases. The CDR3 coding sequence is TGTGCCTTCAATCTTCCGAAGTACTGGGGGAGACGGGATTACACCGATAAACTCATCTTT. Translated, it gives CAFNLPKYWGRRDYTDKLIF.

There are a few counts of this clone. This likely reflects a read error, since a far larger clone is one base away. Other nucleotide sequences in the sample specify the same CDR3. The gene calls are TRDV2 and TRDJ1; tentative D call: TRDD3 (5 bases). The CDR3 has 15 residues. Germline V lookup: CDR1 GEAIGNYY, CDR2 EKD. The CDR3 nucleotides are TGTGCCTGTGACACCCGGAGGGATGAGGGCGATAAGCTCATCTTT. It codes for CACDTRRDEGDKLIF.

This clone was recorded a few times. A much larger clone lies one base from this, so it may be a read error. This chain joins TRDV3 and TRDJ1; weak D call: TRDD3 (6 bases). V lost 1 base and J lost 0, with 30 bases in between. The germline V gene has CDR1 TVYSNPD and CDR2 GDNSRS (reference sequence). The CDR3 contains 20 residues. CDR3 coding DNA: TGTGCCTTTACAAGGAACACTCCTAACGTACTGGGTGGGTACACCGATAAACTCATCTTT. Protein product: CAFTRNTPNVLGGYTDKLIF.

A word on this clone: The protein that TCRdb holds for this DNA derives from a much larger clone and differs from the translated DNA at residue 11, which likely indicates a read error; the protein shown here is translated from the DNA. This rearrangement joins TRDV1 to TRDJ1; 10 bases align to TRDD3. Germline V gives CDR1 TSWWSYY, CDR2 QGS. The CDR3 covers 18 residues. V lost 1 base, J lost 2 bases, and 10 bases stayed unmatched. DNA for the CDR3: TGTGCTCTTGGGGAACCGTACGACTGGGGGATGAGGACCGATAAACTCATCTTT. Its protein is CALGEPYDWGMRTDKLIF.

This clone showed up just a few times. Additional DNA sequences in this sample encode the identical CDR3. This chain connects TRDV3 to TRDJ1; D gene uncertain. This CDR3 is 15 amino acids long. The V end was cut by 2 bases, the J end by 0 bases, with 16 bases between. CDR1 and CDR2 from the germline V gene are TVYSNPD and GDNSRS (reference sequence). The CDR3 here is CAFVHGGLYTDKLIF. In DNA, the CDR3 is TGTGCCTTTGTACACGGTGGTTTGTACACCGATAAACTCATCTTT.

With respect to this clone: TCRdb lists the protein of a much larger clone for this DNA, which differs at residue 14, so this is likely a read error; the protein given here is translated from the DNA itself. The genes are TRDV2 and TRDJ3; 12 nucleotides line up with TRDD3. The CDR3 is made up of 18 amino acids. Germline V gene data show CDR1 as GEAIGNYY and CDR2 as EKD. The CDR3 DNA sequence: TGTGCCTGTGACGTAGTACTGGGGGATACCTGGGACACCCAACAGATGTTTTTC. Amino acid sequence: CACDVVLGDTWDTQQMFF.

This clone was seen a handful of times. A much bigger clone sits one base away, suggesting this may be a read error. The identical CDR3 is also encoded by other nucleotide sequences in the sample. The gene calls are TRDV2 and TRDJ3; 8 nucleotides agree with TRDD3. This CDR3 comprises 20 residues. The ends lost 0 bases at V and 2 bases at J; junction bases unmatched: 11. The V gene's germline CDR1 is GEAIGNYY and CDR2 EKD. CDR3 protein: CACDTGWGIRGTWDTRQMFF. CDR3 coding DNA: TGTGCCTGTGACACCGGGTGGGGGATTAGAGGCACCTGGGACACCCGACAGATGTTTTTC.

For this clone: This DNA's translation differs at residue 12 from TCRdb's protein, which comes from a much larger clone; a read error is likely, and the protein shown is translated from the DNA. The gene calls are TRDV1 and TRDJ2, with 7 nucleotides matching TRDD2. Germline V gene lookup returns CDR1 TSWWSYY and CDR2 QGS. The CDR3 is 20 residues long. Losses at the gene ends were 3 bases for V and 3 bases for J; bases not matched to a gene: 19. CDR3 bases: TGTGCTCTTGGGGATCGGCCTTCCTCAAAGACTAGGGACCTGACAGCACAACTCTTCTTT. It codes for CALGDRPSSKTRDLTAQLFF.

In the case of this clone: A far bigger clonotype differs at one base, so this is likely a read error. The CDR3 region is CALGEKAGLPARTGGYRVADKLIF. CDR3 coding DNA: TGTGCTCTTGGGGAAAAGGCGGGACTTCCTGCCCGTACTGGGGGATACCGGGTCGCCGATAAACTCATCTTT. J is TRDJ1 and V is TRDV1; 12 positions agree with TRDD3. Germline loops: CDR1 TSWWSYY, CDR2 QGS. There are 24 residues in the CDR3. V shed 2 bases, J shed 3 bases, and the junction held 28 bases outside the gene matches.

The sample holds a few counts of this clone. Being one base from a much bigger clone, this may be a read error. V usage is TRDV1 and J usage is TRDJ3; 12 bases align to TRDD3. Germline CDR1 reads TSWWSYY; CDR2 reads QGS. This CDR3 region has 24 residues. CDR3 nucleotide sequence: TGTGCTCTTGGGGAAGGATACCCCCCGTACTGGGGGATACCGAGCTCCTGGGGCACCCGACAGATGTTTTTC. This sequence encodes CALGEGYPPYWGIPSSWGTRQMFF.